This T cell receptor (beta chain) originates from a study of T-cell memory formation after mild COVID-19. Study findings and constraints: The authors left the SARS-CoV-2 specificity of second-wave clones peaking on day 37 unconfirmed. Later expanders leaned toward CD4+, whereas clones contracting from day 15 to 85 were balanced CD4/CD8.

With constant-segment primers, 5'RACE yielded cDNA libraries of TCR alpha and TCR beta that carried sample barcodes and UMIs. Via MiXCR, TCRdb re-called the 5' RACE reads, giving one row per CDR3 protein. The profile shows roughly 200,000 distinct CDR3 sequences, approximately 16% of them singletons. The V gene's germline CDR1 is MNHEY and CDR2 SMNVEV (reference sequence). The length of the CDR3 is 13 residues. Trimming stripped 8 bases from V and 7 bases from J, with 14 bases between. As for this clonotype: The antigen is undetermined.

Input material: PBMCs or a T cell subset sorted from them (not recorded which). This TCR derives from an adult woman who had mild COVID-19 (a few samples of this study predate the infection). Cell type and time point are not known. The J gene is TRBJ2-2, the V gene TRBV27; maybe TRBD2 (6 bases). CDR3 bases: TGTGCCAGCCGGAGGGTGGGGCACGGGGAGCTGTTTTTT. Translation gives CASRRVGHGELFF.